The clone carrying this TCR beta chain was observed a few times. This sample is drawn from a study of blood T cells in healthy people across ages. V lost 2 bases and J 5 bases, leaving 16 bases between the germline ends. This CDR3 is 15 amino acids long. The germline gives CDR1 SGHTA, CDR2 FQGTGA. Next came a second PCR, run for about 7 to 12 cycles, which used a sample-barcoded 5' primer along with a J-beta primer mix. From the 5' RACE reads, TCRdb called clonotypes with MiXCR, one entry per CDR3 protein. This sample has about 970,000 distinct CDR3 sequences; roughly half occur once, and the top ten carry roughly a fifth.

The V and J genes are TRBV7-3 and TRBJ2-7; possibly TRBD1 or TRBD2 for D (5 bases each). The material sequenced was blood. The origin of this receptor is a woman aged 60-75 years in good health. CDR3 DNA sequence: TGTGCCAGCAGCTTACATCAGGGAGTCAAGAACGAGCAGTACTTC. Protein: CASSLHQGVKNEQYF. The full variable domain, its missing parts supplied by reference TRBV7-3 and TRBJ2-7, is GAGVSQTPSNKVTEKGKYVELRCDPISGHTALYWYRQSLGQGPEFLIYFQGTGAADDSGLPNDRFFAVRPEGSVSTLKIQRTERGDSAVYLCASSLHQGVKNEQYFGPGTRLTVT.